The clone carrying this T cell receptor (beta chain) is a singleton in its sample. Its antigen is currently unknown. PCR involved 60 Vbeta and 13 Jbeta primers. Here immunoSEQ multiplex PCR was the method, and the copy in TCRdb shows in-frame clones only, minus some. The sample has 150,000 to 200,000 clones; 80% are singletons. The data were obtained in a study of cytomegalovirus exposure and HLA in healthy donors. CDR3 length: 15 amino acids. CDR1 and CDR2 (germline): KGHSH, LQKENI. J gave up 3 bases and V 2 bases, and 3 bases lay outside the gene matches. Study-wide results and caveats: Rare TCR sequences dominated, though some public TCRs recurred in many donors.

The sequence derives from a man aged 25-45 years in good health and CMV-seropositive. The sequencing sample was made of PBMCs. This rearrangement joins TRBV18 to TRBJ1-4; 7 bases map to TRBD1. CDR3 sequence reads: CASSPRDRSNEKLFF. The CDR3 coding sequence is TGTGCCAGCTCACCAAGGGACAGATCTAATGAAAAACTGTTTTTT.